The 26 T cell receptor beta chains in this list originate from one sample, sequenced in a study of T cells in Graves' hyperthyroidism and ophthalmopathy. Amplification of TCR beta CDR3 regions used RNA as the template. In the first-round RT-PCR of the TCR CDR3, the HTBI primer set was used. MiXCR was run by TCRdb on the multiplex PCR reads, yielding one entry per CDR3 protein. The sample shows over 650,000 distinct CDR3 sequences, approximately 16% of them seen only once. The sample consisted of blood. The receptors were gathered from a man aged 18 to 30 with Graves' hyperthyroidism.

The gene calls are TRBV15 and TRBJ2-3; perhaps TRBD1 as D (5 bases). V lost 0 bases to trimming and J lost 5 bases, with 15 bases between them. CDR1 and CDR2 (germline): LNHNV, YYDKDF (reference sequence). This CDR3 is built from 16 residues. The CDR3 region has the DNA TGTGCCACCAGCAGAGATAGGGCAGGGCGCGGAGATACGCAGTATTTT. Translating gives CATSRDRAGRGDTQYF.

The table lists this clonotype with many counts. CDR3 amino acids: CASSPDVYEQYF. DNA of the CDR3: TGTGCCAGCAGCCCAGACGTCTACGAGCAGTACTTC. The J gene is TRBJ2-7, the V gene TRBV7-8; D is ambiguous. The germline CDR1 and CDR2 sequences are SGHVS and FQNEAQ. The CDR3 length is 12 residues. Trimming cost V 5 bases and J 3 bases, with 8 bases left between them. Together with reference TRBV7-8 and TRBJ2-7, the CDR3 gives the full variable domain: GAGVSQSPRYKVAKRGQDVALRCDPISGHVSLFWYQQALGQGPEFLTYFQNEAQLDKSGLPSDRFFAERPEGSVSTLKIQRTQQEDSAVYLCASSPDVYEQYFGPGTRLTVT.

This clonotype was counted ten times or more. The chain carries TRBV6-1 and TRBJ2-5, with TRBD2 matching 7 bases. This CDR3 is 14 amino acids long. Germline V gene lookup returns CDR1 MNHNS and CDR2 SASEGT. V lost 8 bases and J lost 5; bases outside the gene matches: 11. The CDR3: CASRGLAAPETQYF. The CDR3 region has the DNA TGTGCCAGCCGAGGGCTAGCGGCGCCTGAGACCCAGTACTTC.

The chain couples TRBV25-1 to TRBJ1-1; 8 nucleotides line up with TRBD1. Germline trimming cut 5 bases from V and 5 bases from J; bases unmatched to any gene: 16. The CDR3 covers 17 residues. Germline V gene sequence: CDR1 MGHDK, CDR2 SYGVNS. CDR3 loop: CASSPRSVGRGQTEAFF. The CDR3 bases are TGTGCCAGCAGTCCCCGCTCGGTAGGCAGGGGGCAGACTGAAGCTTTCTTT. The variable domain in full, with the rest retrieved from reference TRBV25-1 and TRBJ1-1, is EADIYQTPRYLVIGTGKKITLECSQTMGHDKMYWYQQDPGMELHLIHYSYGVNSTEKGDLSSESTVSRIRTEHFPLTLESARPSHTSQYLCASSPRSVGRGQTEAFFGQGTRLTVV.

CDR3 residues: CASSPEGSSQPQHF. The DNA of the CDR3 is TGTGCCAGCTCACCAGAAGGGTCTTCCCAGCCCCAGCATTTT. This chain joins TRBV18 and TRBJ1-5; D is uncertain. The CDR3 contains 14 residues. V was shortened by 2 bases and J by 7 bases, with 12 bases between the two germline ends. Germline V gene sequence: CDR1 KGHSH, CDR2 LQKENI.

This clonotype was observed many times. J is TRBJ1-1 and V is TRBV7-9; possible D gene TRBD1, 5 bases. The V end was cut by 5 bases, the J end by 1 base, with 11 bases between. The length of the CDR3 is 14 residues. From germline, CDR1 is SEHNR and CDR2 FQNEAQ (reference sequence). CDR3 region: CASSQYTGNTEAFF. Here the CDR3 DNA reads TGTGCCAGCAGCCAATATACAGGGAACACTGAAGCTTTCTTT.

In this sample, this clonotype turned up many times. The J gene is TRBJ1-2, the V gene TRBV9; D remains unclear. Germline V gene lookup returns CDR1 SGDLS and CDR2 YYNGEE. V was cut by 4 bases and J by 0 bases, with 13 bases left in between. This CDR3 has 15 amino acids. The DNA of the CDR3 is TGTGCCAGCAGCCCCCACAGAGTCTCTAACTATGGCTACACCTTC. Its protein is CASSPHRVSNYGYTF. The full variable domain, with the rest looked up from reference TRBV9 and TRBJ1-2, is DSGVTQTPKHLITATGQRVTLRCSPRSGDLSVYWYQQSLDQGLQFLIQYYNGEERAKGNILERFSAQQFPDLHSELNLSSLELGDSALYFCASSPHRVSNYGYTFGSGTRLTVV.

With respect to this clonotype: A much larger clone sits a single nucleotide away, making a read error possible. V gene TRBV2 combines with J gene TRBJ2-5, with a tentative D call TRBD1 (6 bases). Trimming took 2 bases from V and 2 from J, leaving 15 bases between them. The V gene's germline CDR1 is SNHLY and CDR2 FYNNEI. This CDR3 is 16 amino acids long. The CDR3 sequence: CASSEWGRSLQETQYF. The DNA of the CDR3 is TGTGCCAGCAGTGAATGGGGGCGGAGCTTACAAGAGACCCAGTACTTC.

This rearrangement joins TRBV20-1 to TRBJ1-5, with D possibly TRBD1 on 6 matching bases. Germline-derived CDR1 and CDR2 are DFQATT and SNEGSKA (reference sequence). There are 13 residues in the CDR3. V lost 5 bases, J lost 3 bases, and 11 bases lay in between. The CDR3 loop is CSARRQANQPQHF. CDR3 DNA sequence: TGCAGTGCTCGAAGACAGGCCAATCAGCCCCAGCATTTT.

This sequence joins TRBV27 and TRBJ1-3; possibly TRBD1 for D (6 bases). Looked up from germline, CDR1 is MNHEY and CDR2 is SMNVEV (reference sequence). CDR3 length equals 16 residues. Trimming left V 8 bases short and J 4 bases short, with 21 bases between. This CDR3 reads CASWPGPVQGGNTIYF. The DNA of the CDR3 is TGTGCCAGCTGGCCCGGACCGGTTCAGGGGGGAAACACCATATATTTT.

This clonotype has at least ten counts. The chain recombines TRBV3-1 with TRBJ2-2, with TRBD2 matching 7 bases. J was trimmed by 0 bases and V by 3 bases; bases with no gene match: 4. This CDR3 has 16 residues. Germline V lookup: CDR1 LGHDT, CDR2 YNNKEL (reference sequence). The CDR3 bases are TGTGCCAGCAGCCACTTCAGCGGGACGAACACCGGGGAGCTGTTTTTT. This translates into CASSHFSGTNTGELFF.

The V gene is TRBV6-1, the J gene TRBJ2-7; possible D gene TRBD2, 5 bases. The germline V gene has CDR1 MNHNS and CDR2 SASEGT. This CDR3 comprises 12 residues. The CDR3 loop is CAASLRALEQYF. CDR3 bases: TGTGCTGCCTCACTGAGGGCCTTAGAGCAGTACTTC.

In its sample, this clonotype was seen a few times. The chain carries TRBV7-9 and TRBJ2-7; tentatively, D is TRBD1 (5 bases). Germline loops: CDR1 SEHNR, CDR2 FQNEAQ (reference sequence). CDR3 length equals 14 residues. V lost 1 base and J 4 bases, leaving 11 bases between the germline ends. The CDR3 protein is CASSLGAQGYEQYF. CDR3 sequence (DNA): TGTGCCAGCAGCTTAGGGGCTCAGGGTTACGAGCAGTACTTC.

This clonotype was counted a few times. The V and J genes are TRBV7-6 and TRBJ2-7; D might be TRBD1 (6 bases). Germline lookup yields CDR1 SGHVS and CDR2 FNYEAQ. The V end was cut by 3 bases, the J end by 0 bases, with 15 bases between. This CDR3 spans 16 amino acids. The DNA of the CDR3 is TGTGCCAGCAGCTTGAACGGACAGATCAGCTCCTACGAGCAGTACTTC. It codes for CASSLNGQISSYEQYF.

This sequence joins TRBV7-9 and TRBJ2-6; TRBD2 matches 7 bases. This CDR3 is 16 amino acids long. After removal of 5 bases from V and 3 bases from J, the junction contained 7 bases not matched to a gene. Germline V gene data show CDR1 as SEHNR and CDR2 as FQNEAQ (reference sequence). CDR3 region: CASSQAGVGGANVLTF. CDR3 DNA: TGTGCCAGCAGCCAGGCGGGGGTAGGTGGGGCCAACGTCCTGACTTTC.

The CDR3, as DNA: TGCGCCAGCAGCCAAGACGCGACAATTAACCAAGAGACCCAGTACTTC. Its translation: CASSQDATINQETQYF. The V and J genes are TRBV4-1 and TRBJ2-5; D unresolved. V dropped 0 bases and J dropped 0 bases, with 11 bases sitting between them. CDR3 length: 16 amino acids. The germline V gene encodes CDR1 MGHRA and CDR2 YSYEKL.

V gene TRBV27 combines with J gene TRBJ2-7; D could derive from TRBD1 or TRBD2 (6 bases each). The CDR3 loop spans 14 amino acids. V was pared by 3 bases and J by 3 bases, with 12 bases between. The germline V gene has CDR1 MNHEY and CDR2 SMNVEV (reference sequence). CDR3 residues: CASSFTGAGYEQYF. CDR3 DNA: TGTGCCAGCAGTTTCACGGGGGCGGGCTACGAGCAGTACTTC.

This clonotype was observed at least ten times. The V gene is TRBV27, the J gene TRBJ2-7, with 7 bases aligning to TRBD2. Germline V gene data show CDR1 as MNHEY and CDR2 as SMNVEV (reference sequence). V was clipped by 5 bases and J by 3 bases; unmatched bases: 10. The CDR3 length is 15 residues. This CDR3 is CASSPRTRGVYEQYF. The CDR3 DNA follows: TGTGCCAGCAGTCCCCGGACTAGAGGGGTCTACGAGCAGTACTTC.

Concerning this clonotype itself: At one of its ends the junction is not consistent with the germline gene, which may arise from a read error. This chain links TRBV5-4 with TRBJ1-1; maybe TRBD1 (5 bases). The CDR3 has 14 residues. CDR1 is SGHNT and CDR2 is YYREEE in the germline V gene (reference sequence). The CDR3 DNA sequence: TGTGCCAGCAGCTTGGCCAAGGGGAACGCTGAAGCTTTCTTT. Its protein product is CASSLAKGNAEAFF.

This chain joins TRBV6-1 and TRBJ2-2, with TRBD1 matching 10 bases. CDR1 MNHNS and CDR2 SASEGT come from the germline V gene. After removal of 4 bases from V and 7 bases from J, the junction contained 9 bases not matched to a gene. There are 16 residues in the CDR3. This CDR3 reads CASSVPGQGSDGELFF. The CDR3 coding sequence is TGTGCCAGCAGTGTTCCGGGACAGGGGAGTGACGGGGAGCTGTTTTTT.

V usage is TRBV27 and J usage is TRBJ1-5; maybe TRBD1 (6 bases). Between the trimmed V and J ends, which lost 0 bases and 2 bases, there was a span of 14 bases. Germline CDR1 and CDR2: MNHEY and SMNVEV (reference sequence). The CDR3 totals 17 residues. This chain's CDR3 is CASSLSGQRWGNQPQHF. For the CDR3, the DNA is TGTGCCAGCAGTTTATCGGGACAAAGATGGGGCAATCAGCCCCAGCATTTT.

The sample holds many counts of this clonotype. V usage is TRBV28 and J usage is TRBJ2-7; 8 bases agree with TRBD2. The CDR3 is made up of 14 amino acids. Germline V gives CDR1 MDHEN, CDR2 SYDVKM. V shed 8 bases and J 1 base; nucleotides not matched to a gene: 7. For the CDR3, the DNA is TGTGCCAGCGGATCTAGCGGGCGTTCCTACGAGCAGTACTTC. Amino acid sequence: CASGSSGRSYEQYF. The whole variable domain, remainder taken from reference TRBV28 and TRBJ2-7, is DVKVTQSSRYLVKRTGEKVFLECVQDMDHENMFWYRQDPGLGLRLIYFSYDVKMKEKGDIPEGYSVSREKKERFSLILESASTNQTSMYLCASGSSGRSYEQYFGPGTRLTVT.

With respect to this clonotype: A read error may be the cause here, since a much bigger clone is one base away. The V call is TRBV7-2, the J call TRBJ2-7; TRBD2 matches 7 bases. After removal of 1 base from V and 6 bases from J, the junction contained 9 bases not matched to a gene. The length of the CDR3 is 15 residues. Per the germline V gene, CDR1 is SGHTA and CDR2 is FQGNSA. The CDR3 spells CASSLVEGLVAEQYF. CDR3 DNA: TGTGCCAGCAGCTTAGTAGAAGGACTAGTGGCCGAGCAGTACTTC.

This clonotype was recorded a few times. This sequence joins TRBV20-1 and TRBJ2-5; 11 bases fit TRBD2. Germline CDR1 is DFQATT and CDR2 is SNEGSKA (reference sequence). The CDR3 runs to 17 residues. V was clipped by 1 base and J by 5 bases; unmatched bases: 12. Here the CDR3 DNA reads TGCAGTGCTAGAGGGTTGAAACTAGCGGGAGTCGGGGAGACCCAGTACTTC. This codes for CSARGLKLAGVGETQYF.

The gene calls are TRBV27 and TRBJ2-1, with TRBD2 matching 11 bases. This CDR3 has 17 amino acids. Germline V gene data show CDR1 as MNHEY and CDR2 as SMNVEV (reference sequence). J was trimmed by 2 bases and V by 3 bases; bases with no gene match: 6. The DNA for the CDR3 is TGTGCCAGCAGTTTGCTGCTAGCGGGAGGTCCCTACAATGAGCAGTTCTTC. Translating gives CASSLLLAGGPYNEQFF.

This clonotype appeared many times. The chain carries TRBV12-3 or TRBV12-4 and TRBJ1-5; maybe TRBD1 (5 bases). The germline V and J ends were trimmed by 6 bases and 0 bases, with 21 bases remaining between them. The CDR3 totals 18 residues. This CDR3 is CASSPRRGGDHSNQPQHF. In DNA form, the CDR3 reads TGTGCCAGCAGCCCCCGGAGGGGAGGGGATCATAGCAATCAGCCCCAGCATTTT.